This T cell receptor beta chain came from a study of blood T cell repertoires in COVID-19. On the study more broadly: PBMCs, B-cell-depleted T cells, or T cells were the source of the cDNA or gDNA that made up the material.

The CDR3 spans 18 residues. Trimming cost V 0 bases and J 2 bases; bases outside gene matches: 11. The germline gives CDR1 LNHNV, CDR2 YYDKDF (reference sequence). Using immunoSEQ multiplex PCR, the repertoire was profiled, and TCRdb retains in-frame clones only, with some absent. The sample shows some 330,000 clones, 70% to 90% of them seen only once. The receptor's source is a man under 40 who had recovered from COVID-19. The genes are TRBV15 and TRBJ2-7; TRBD2 agrees at 9 bases. The source material was PBMCs or T cells enriched from blood (not recorded which). The CDR3 nucleotides are TGTGCCACCAGCAGAGATCTCCAAGCGGGAGGAAATCCCTACGAGCAGTACTTC. This encodes CATSRDLQAGGNPYEQYF.